Detailed here is one T cell receptor beta chain. V was pared by 0 bases and J by 5 bases, with 6 bases of the junction left unmatched. The CDR3 runs 16 residues. Germline V gene lookup returns CDR1 SGHDT and CDR2 YYEEEE. The data stem from a study of T cell changes during pregnancy in multiple sclerosis. Profiling relied on immunoSEQ multiplex PCR, and the TCRdb table lists in-frame clones only, not all of them. The repertoire includes under 100,000 clones, approximately 89% of them detected once, and about 1.8% sits in the top ten. The chain is built from TRBV5-6 and TRBJ1-1; TRBD1 agrees at 11 bases. Material: peripheral blood, obtained in the first trimester of pregnancy. This clonotype originated in a female donor in good health, enrolled as a control in a pregnancy study. The CDR3 nucleotides read TGTGCCAGCAGCTTGGTGTGGGGGACAGGGGGGACTGAAGCTTTCTTT. This gives the protein CASSLVWGTGGTEAFF.